This TCR beta chain came from a study of PD-1 blockade in classical Hodgkin lymphoma. Study-wide background: Patients were administered nivolumab (3 mg/kg intravenously) every 2 weeks.

As regards this clone: Its antigen is as yet unknown.

Clones were read by immunoSEQ multiplex PCR, and TCRdb kept only the in-frame ones, dropping some. The sample contains thousands of clones, about 87% of which appear only once. The CDR3 contains 16 residues. The germline V gene encodes CDR1 MNHEY and CDR2 SVGAGI. Trimming left V 0 bases short and J 6 bases short, with 12 bases between. Study-level results: Newly diagnosed patients were said to have less baseline TCR diversity than healthy donors did. By C4D1, diversity of CD4+ TCRs had risen significantly, whereas that of CD8+ TCRs had not.

Brentuximab vedotin exposure varied among the patients, all of whom had relapsed after autologous stem cell transplantation. Magnetic negative selection served to purify CD4+ T cells out of PBMCs that had been thawed. V is TRBV6-5 and J is TRBJ1-6, with D uncertain. The TCR comes from a human donor with classical Hodgkin lymphoma. The sequencing used CD4+ T cells from blood, collected at baseline. CDR3 residues: CASSYSNTWANSPLHF. In DNA, the CDR3 is TGTGCCAGCAGTTACTCCAACACATGGGCTAATTCACCCCTCCACTTT.